The clone carrying this TCR beta chain appeared many times. What it binds is unknown. In germline, CDR1 is LGHDT, CDR2 YNNKEL (reference sequence). CDR3 length equals 14 residues. Trimming stripped 0 bases from V and 2 bases from J, with 7 bases between. The entry originates in a study of CD8 T cells in ankylosing spondylitis. Broader study findings: Relatively scarce in peripheral blood, disease-linked clones were CD8+.

Quantitative 5'-RACE with molecular barcodes generated TCR beta libraries. One entry per CDR3 protein, called by TCRdb with MiXCR from the 5' RACE reads. This table holds some 250,000 distinct CDR3 sequences, roughly a quarter found once. Sequenced: blood, either unsorted or a sorted T cell fraction (not recorded which). This TCR was sampled from a male donor with ankylosing spondylitis or in good health (not recorded which). The chain uses TRBV3-1 and TRBJ1-2, with a possible D match to TRBD1 (5 bases). CDR3 bases: TGTGCCAGCAGCCAAGAAGCAGGGAACTATGGCTACACCTTC. Residues: CASSQEAGNYGYTF. Supplemented by reference TRBV3-1 and TRBJ1-2, the full variable domain reads DTAVSQTPKYLVTQMGNDKSIKCEQNLGHDTMYWYKQDSKKFLKIMFSYNNKELIINETVPNRFSPKSPDKAHLNLHINSLELGDSAVYFCASSQEAGNYGYTFGSGTRLTVV.